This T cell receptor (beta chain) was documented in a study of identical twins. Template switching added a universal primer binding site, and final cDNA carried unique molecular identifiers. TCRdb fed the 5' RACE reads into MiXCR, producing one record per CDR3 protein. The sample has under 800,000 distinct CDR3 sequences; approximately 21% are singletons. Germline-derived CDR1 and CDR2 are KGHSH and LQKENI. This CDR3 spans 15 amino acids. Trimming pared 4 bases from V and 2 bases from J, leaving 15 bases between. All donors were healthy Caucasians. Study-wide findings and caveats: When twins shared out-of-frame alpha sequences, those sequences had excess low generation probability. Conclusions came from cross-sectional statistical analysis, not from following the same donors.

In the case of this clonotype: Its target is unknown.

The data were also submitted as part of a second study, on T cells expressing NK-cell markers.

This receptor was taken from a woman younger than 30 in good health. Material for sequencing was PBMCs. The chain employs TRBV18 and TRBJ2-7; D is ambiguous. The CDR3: CASSRAPDGPYEQYF. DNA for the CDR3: TGTGCCAGCTCACGAGCCCCTGACGGACCCTACGAGCAGTACTTC.